This TCR beta chain was documented in a study of cytomegalovirus exposure and HLA in healthy donors. There are 16 residues in the CDR3. CDR1 is SGHRS and CDR2 is YFSETQ in the germline V gene. With 0 bases removed from V and 0 bases from J, the gap between germline ends came to 10 bases. Primers included in the PCR were 60 Vbeta and 13 Jbeta primers. Profiled with immunoSEQ multiplex PCR; TCRdb holds only in-frame clones, not every one. The sample records 150,000 to 200,000 clones, about three quarters being singletons. The rearrangement uses TRBV5-1 and TRBJ2-1; D is undetermined. The sample was PBMCs. This TCR was sampled from a woman aged 40 to 50 in good health and CMV-seronegative. CDR3 DNA: TGCGCCAGCAGCTTGGCCGTCGCGGCCTCCTACAATGAGCAGTTCTTC. It translates to CASSLAVAASYNEQFF.